The rows below give T cell receptor beta chains drawn from one sample of a study of blood T cell repertoires in COVID-19. Measured with immunoSEQ multiplex PCR; TCRdb has only the in-frame clones, and not every one. The data show 150,000 to 200,000 clones, with nearly 90% seen just once and under 2.5% held by the top ten. The source material was PBMCs or T cells enriched from blood (not recorded which). These TCRs come from a woman aged 40 to 50 with acute COVID-19. The CDR3 runs from the conserved cysteine through the conserved F or W. Each record gives: clone size, V gene, J gene, CDR3 protein. Size values are once, few and many counts, or a class for expanded clones, and some rows have none.

>.|TRBV4-1|TRBJ1-5
CASSQVGEGSNQPQHF
>.|TRBV7-9|TRBJ2-5
CASSLAGGQETQYF
>.|TRBV11-2|TRBJ2-7
CASSPGTGFGDEQYF
>.|TRBV6-5|TRBJ1-1
CASSPQGGTEAFF
>.|TRBV6-1|TRBJ1-4
CASSDRWSTNEKLFF
>.|TRBV7-2|TRBJ1-2
CASSPGTGKGYTF
>.|TRBV15|TRBJ2-2
CATSREQLSGELFF
>.|TRBV10-2|TRBJ1-1
CASSSRGDEAFF
>.|TRBV28|TRBJ2-7
CASRNPGTGVAEQYF
>.|TRBV11-1|TRBJ2-2
CASSSPNGELFF
>few|TRBV14|TRBJ2-7
CASSHLTGVSNEQYF
>.|TRBV4-2|TRBJ2-3
CASSQNAPGAGGGRDTQYF
>.|TRBV28|TRBJ2-3
CASREGLPRDTQYF
>.|TRBV4-2|TRBJ2-7
CASSQALGTTYEQYF
>.|TRBV19|TRBJ1-5
CASSIEQGWGNQPQHF
>.|TRBV7-9|TRBJ2-2
CASSVQNGELFF
>.|TRBV7-9|TRBJ1-6
CASSSPGGTGHNSPLHF
>.|TRBV5-4|TRBJ1-2
CASSLAGTQDGYTF
>.|TRBV14|TRBJ2-4
CASIRTGYAKNIQYF
>.|TRBV19|TRBJ2-1
CASSISGLAGGYNEQFF
>.|TRBV12-3/TRBV12-4|TRBJ2-3
CASNTRTATQYF
>.|TRBV3-1/TRBV3-2|TRBJ1-3
CASSQPGQEPSGNTIYF
>.|TRBV7-6|TRBJ2-7
CASSPPLAGLSYEQYF
>.|TRBV11-2|TRBJ2-7
CASSPLDRAGGEQYF
>.|TRBV7-8|TRBJ1-1
CASSPMTVPSTEAFF
>once|TRBV18|TRBJ1-5
CASSPGGLQPQHF
>.|TRBV11-1|TRBJ2-7
CASSLVGYEQYF
>.|TRBV9|TRBJ2-3
CASSVSSKGTGHLDTQYF
>.|TRBV6-5|TRBJ2-7
CASRQDKWWEQYF
>.|TRBV7-9|TRBJ2-3
CASSFAGGPDTQYF
>once|TRBV4-1|TRBJ2-2
CASSRHGGLADTGELFF
>.|TRBV28|TRBJ1-5
CASSPRTGNNQPQHF
>.|TRBV3-1/TRBV3-2|TRBJ1-1
CAAGQGSKAFF
>once|TRBV5-4|TRBJ2-7
CASSLRQGVAYEQYF
>.|TRBV30|TRBJ1-6
CAWSQPPGNLKGSPLHF
>.|TRBV14|TRBJ2-5
CASSRMAGGETQYF
>.|TRBV5-6|TRBJ2-3
CASSLQNTDTQYF
>.|TRBV18|TRBJ1-2
CASSPGQELNITF
>.|TRBV2|TRBJ2-7
CASRRGGYEQYF
>.|TRBV5-3|TRBJ2-1
CARSLIEEAPTYNEQFF
>.|TRBV7-2|TRBJ2-7
CASALGTKGSSYEQYF
>.|TRBV5-1|TRBJ1-1
CASSLAQVPGAEAFF
>.|TRBV11-2|TRBJ1-1
CASSLFQGLNTEAFF
>.|TRBV4-1|TRBJ1-4
CASSQGTDIYEKLFF
>.|TRBV15|TRBJ2-1
CATSREPGQRSYNEQFF
>once|TRBV30|TRBJ1-3
CAWSARTGSSGNTIYF
>.|TRBV5-5|TRBJ1-5
CASSPGWSNQPQHF
>.|TRBV15|TRBJ1-2
CATSSGTGLGYTF
>.|TRBV7-6|TRBJ1-1
CASSLGTVTEAFF
>.|TRBV4-1|TRBJ1-4
CASSQGATNEKLFF
>.|TRBV7-9|TRBJ1-4
CASSSTGGNEKLFF
>.|TRBV2|TRBJ2-2
CASSWGRNTGELFF
>.|TRBV2|TRBJ1-1
CASSEPPTGLNTEAFF
>.|TRBV5-4|TRBJ2-7
CASSPTSGTLYEQYF
>.|TRBV3-1/TRBV3-2|TRBJ2-3
CASSQDSVIGLLAGTDTQYF